This T cell receptor (beta chain) appears in the sequencing data of a study of T-cell memory formation after mild COVID-19. Study background: TCR clusters were mostly confined to one donor each.

Findings and caveats of the study: A second wave expanding day 15 to 37 was CD4+-biased; contracting clones were balanced. Cross-reactive memory appears to have joined, as suggested by some responding clones showing up in pre-infection memory.

Germline-derived CDR1 and CDR2 are SGHRS and YFSETQ. This CDR3 has 18 amino acids. J gave up 3 bases and V 2 bases, and 15 bases lay outside the gene matches. Comments on this clonotype: Its target is not known.

From 5'RACE with constant-segment primers came TCR alpha and TCR beta cDNA libraries that carried sample barcodes and UMIs. TCRdb ran MiXCR on the 5' RACE reads and lists one entry per CDR3 protein. The data hold 350,000 to 500,000 distinct CDR3 sequences, with over 15% observed a single time. The V gene is TRBV5-1, the J gene TRBJ1-1, with 8 bases identical to TRBD1. Sequenced sample: PBMCs or a T cell subset sorted from them (not recorded which). The clonotype was recovered from an adult woman who had mild COVID-19 (a few samples of this study predate the infection). Cell type and time point are not known. CDR3 bases: TGCGCCAGCAGCTTATGGGACAGGACGCCGGGGGTCTACACTGAAGCTTTCTTT. It specifies CASSLWDRTPGVYTEAFF.